The source of this T cell receptor (beta chain) is a study of memory CD4+ T cells and cytomegalovirus serostatus (dated by TCRdb to about 2019). With regard to the full study: The cohort included roughly 35 healthy adults from Belgium, of whom 9 were CMV seropositive and 24 were CMV seronegative. To replicate a published TCR-based CMV serostatus classifier, the study sequenced CD4+ memory TCRbeta repertoires from a Belgian cohort whose cytomegalovirus serostatus was known. General findings and caveats noted by the study authors: A median bootstrapped AUC of 0.95 with a 95% CI of 0.76-1.00 was achieved on the Belgian cohort by the original-framework classifier. Of more than 150 previously reported CMV-associated TCRbeta sequences, 60 to 85 appeared in the CD4+ memory repertoires, each in one to five individuals. Unlike the original study, which covered naive and memory CD4+ and CD8+ populations, the Belgian study sequenced only CD4+CD45RO+ memory cells. The results were interpreted as suggesting that the CMV-associated TCR signature is mostly present in the CD4+ memory repertoire. CMV serostatus prediction reached a median bootstrapped AUC of nearly 0.96 with the original framework and over 0.8 with a US-trained random forest.

Including cysteine and phenylalanine, the CDR3 has 16 amino acids. Here the CDR3 DNA is all that survives: 48 bases in frame from base 1. V and J are truncated by 6 bases and 4 bases respectively, leaving an intervening sequence of 16 bases. Based on the germline V gene, the CDR1 and CDR2 sequences are MDHEN and SYDVKM. Single viable CD3+CD4+CD8-CD45RO+ cells were sorted as memory CD4+ T cells on a FACSAria II. CMV serostatus was assessed using a Roche Elecsys assay, by which serum IgG against CMV pp150, pp28, p38 and p52 was detected. After the samples were thawed, total CD4+ T cells were enriched through positive selection using CD4 magnetic microbeads. The samples came from a separate study whose specific focus was interrogating the CD4+ T cell memory repertoire. Peripheral blood mononuclear cells were isolated and cryopreserved following standard operating procedures; serum was stored at -80 °C. The staining used CD3-PerCP (BW264/56), CD4-APC (RPA-T4), CD45RO-PE (UCHT1) and CD8-Pacific Orange (3B5) antibodies, and Sytox blue was used to exclude non-viable cells.

Genomic DNA was extracted from sorted cells with the Quick-DNA Microprep Kit. Amplification of TCRbeta DNA was done with the immunoSEQ hsTCRbeta kit, following the protocol from the manufacturer. An Illumina MiSeq instrument was used to sequence the TCRbeta libraries. Processing in the source paper ran as follows. Following removal of out-of-frame sequences, approximately 2.1 million distinct TCRbeta sequences were retained, with an average of roughly 62,000 per individual. Each individual was scored by the count of 164 previously reported CMV-associated TCRbeta sequences and the total productive distinct TCRbeta count. A beta-binomial model was reimplemented in Python, and scikit-learn random forests with default parameters were trained on US cohort data. On the Belgian cohort, classifier performance was reported as the median AUC, along with percentile confidence intervals, across 10,000 bootstrap iterations. TCRdb took this table from immuneACCESS and kept in-frame rearrangements with V and J called. Such tables lack part of the clones; where checked against another copy, unresolved V genes explain under half of the gap, and the rest is unexplained. The D gene and trimming were derived from the DNA, and the V and J assignments and clone size from that table. This sample is represented by about 58,000 clones; more than 70% of them were singletons. The leading ten clones occupy 0.5% of the sample.

Regarding this clone: Its antigen remains unidentified. No per-base quality is available; no much larger clone lies one base away.

The sequencing input was memory CD4+ T cells from blood. The sequence is built from TRBV28 and TRBJ2-6; the D gene lacks a confident call. The TCR originated in an adult in good health and CMV-seronegative. Some clones in this sample may be carry-over from other donors' samples. This receptor carries the CDR3 CASSAAGRLGANVLTF. The DNA is as follows: TGTGCCAGCAGCGCAGCCGGACGGTTGGGGGCCAACGTCCTGACTTTC. Joined to the reference TRBV28 and TRBJ2-6 proteins, this CDR3 gives the full variable domain: DVKVTQSSRYLVKRTGEKVFLECVQDMDHENMFWYRQDPGLGLRLIYFSYDVKMKEKGDIPEGYSVSREKKERFSLILESASTNQTSMYLCASSAAGRLGANVLTFGAGSRLTVL.